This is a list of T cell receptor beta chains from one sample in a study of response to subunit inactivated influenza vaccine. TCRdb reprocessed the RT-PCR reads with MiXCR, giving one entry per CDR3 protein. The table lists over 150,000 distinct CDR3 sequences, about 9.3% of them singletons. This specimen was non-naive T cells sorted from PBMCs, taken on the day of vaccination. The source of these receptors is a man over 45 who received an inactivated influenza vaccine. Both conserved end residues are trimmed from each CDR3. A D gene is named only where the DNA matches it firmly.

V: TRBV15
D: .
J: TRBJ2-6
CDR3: ATSQGTGANVLT

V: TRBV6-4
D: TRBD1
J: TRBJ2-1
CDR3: ASSAGQGNEQF

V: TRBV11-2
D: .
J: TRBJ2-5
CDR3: ASSLGYGPTEKETQY

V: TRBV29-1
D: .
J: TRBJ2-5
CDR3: SVTGHETQY

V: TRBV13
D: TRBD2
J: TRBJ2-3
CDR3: ASSYVWTSGSTGADTQY

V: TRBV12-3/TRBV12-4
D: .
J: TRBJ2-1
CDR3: ASSQYNEQF

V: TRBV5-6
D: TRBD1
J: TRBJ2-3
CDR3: ASSLTGVDTQY

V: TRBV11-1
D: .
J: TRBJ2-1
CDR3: ASRSGNEQF

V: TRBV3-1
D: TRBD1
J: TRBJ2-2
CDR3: ASSQPDRGRVGELF

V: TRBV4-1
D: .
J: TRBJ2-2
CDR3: VSSQDPRGNTGELF

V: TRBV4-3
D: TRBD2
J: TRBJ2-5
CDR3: ASRAGTSGGETQY

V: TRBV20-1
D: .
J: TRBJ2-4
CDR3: SANRILAKNIQY

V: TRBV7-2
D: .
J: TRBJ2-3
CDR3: ASSLKAHGASTDTQY

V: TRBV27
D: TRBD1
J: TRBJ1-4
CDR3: ASSLSDGTGVEKLF

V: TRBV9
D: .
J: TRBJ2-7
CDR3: ASSVGPSYEQY

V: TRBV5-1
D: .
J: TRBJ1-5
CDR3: ASSLEPEAGPQH

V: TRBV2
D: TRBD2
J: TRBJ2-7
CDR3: ASIPLWGLAGGSEQY

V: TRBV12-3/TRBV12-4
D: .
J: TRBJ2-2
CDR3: ASSFHIGIRGGELF

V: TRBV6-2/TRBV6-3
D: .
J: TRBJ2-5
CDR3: ASGGIWLETQY

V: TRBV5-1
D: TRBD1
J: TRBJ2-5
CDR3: ASSTRTIDRAETQY

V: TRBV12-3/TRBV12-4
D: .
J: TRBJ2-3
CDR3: ASSPQDTQY

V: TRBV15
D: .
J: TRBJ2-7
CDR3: ATSRENTGPYEQY

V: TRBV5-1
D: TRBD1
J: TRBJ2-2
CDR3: ASSYGGTGGPGELF

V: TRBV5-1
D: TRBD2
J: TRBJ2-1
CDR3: ASSGLAASNNEQF

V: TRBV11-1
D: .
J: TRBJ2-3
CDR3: ASSFRGPLGDYSTDTQY

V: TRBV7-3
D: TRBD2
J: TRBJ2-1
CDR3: ASSLNLGGIKF

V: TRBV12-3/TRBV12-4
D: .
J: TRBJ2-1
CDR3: ASSWGGGEQF

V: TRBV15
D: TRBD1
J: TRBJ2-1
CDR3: ATSRVVDRGAYNEQF

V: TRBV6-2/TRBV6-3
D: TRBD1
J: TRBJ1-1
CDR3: ASSSLDRGDTEAF

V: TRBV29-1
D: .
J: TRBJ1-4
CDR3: SVEEGSDEKLF

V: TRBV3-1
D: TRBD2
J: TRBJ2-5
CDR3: ASGGGVQETQY

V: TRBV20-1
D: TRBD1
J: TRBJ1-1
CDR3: SARPQQGAQTEAF

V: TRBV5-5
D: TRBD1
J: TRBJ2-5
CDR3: ASSLRDRGIETQY

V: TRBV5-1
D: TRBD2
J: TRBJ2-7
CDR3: ASSRDYSTYEQY